The clone carrying this T cell receptor beta chain appeared a single time. This specimen belongs to a study of blood T cell repertoires in COVID-19. Study overall: PBMCs, B-cell-depleted T cells, or T cells provided the cDNA or gDNA that made up the material.

In the original processing: The assay estimated nucleated cells by amplifying reference gene primers. This table comes from immunoSEQ multiplex PCR, and its TCRdb copy is limited to in-frame clones, with some not included. V and J calls and clone size are copied from that table; D and trimming were computed from the DNA. The data hold approximately 250,000 clones, with roughly 87% observed a single time. The germline V and J ends were trimmed by 7 bases and 0 bases, with 3 bases remaining between them. Germline CDR1 reads KGHDR; CDR2 reads SFDVKD. This CDR3 region has 12 residues. Participants' reported clinical history set cohort assignment. Recovered Cohort 3 donors showed two negative PCRs, clearance, or symptom resolution.

The TCR comes from a woman in her twenties or thirties who had recovered from COVID-19. Specimen: PBMCs or T cells enriched from blood (not recorded which). The rearrangement links TRBV24-1 to TRBJ1-3; D is unresolved. CDR3: CATSSSGNTIYF. The CDR3 DNA sequence: TGTGCCACCAGCAGCTCTGGAAACACCATATATTTT.